What follows describes a single TCR beta chain. The table lists this clonotype with a count of one. Its antigen specificity is not known. Base qualities are not at hand, and no much larger clone is one base apart. A single read is weak support. The source of the sample is a study of T cell repertoires in cytomegalovirus infection (dated 2019 in TCRdb). With respect to the entire study: Alongside well-studied HLA-B-restricted epitopes, the peptide stimulations were aimed at recently identified HLA-C-restricted CMV epitopes, whose presentation resists viral immunomodulation. The HLA type of each donor mattered for the analysis, because public TCR beta signatures pointed to carriage of CMV infection along with the matching HLA type. Points the paper makes about the study in general: In the ex vivo response, HLA-C-restricted CMV-specific TCR beta clonotypes were dominant, and in two of eight donors the single most frequent clonotype came from this HLA-C-restricted group. Cumulative frequency of public TCR beta family members discriminated carriers of CMV infection plus the relevant HLA type in this cohort and an independent approximately 370-donor cohort.

TCRdb lists the instrument as Illumina HiSeq 1500. The raw public data were reprocessed by TCRdb itself: fastp quality trimming at Q25, MiXCR clonotype calling, in-frame beta chains only. Merged by CDR3 protein, the rows form single entries marked with the most common genes and DNA. The table for this sample lists just over 450,000 distinct CDR3 sequences; about 42% of them were counted only once. Jointly, the top ten make up 35% to 50% of the sample. The treatment or condition tag for this specimen amounts to: in vitro stimulation with specific CMV peptide epitopes to enrich CMV-specific T cells. The CDR3 holds 17 amino acids from the cysteine to the phenylalanine. Here the CDR3 DNA is all that survives: 51 bases in frame from base 1. For CDR1 and CDR2, the germline V gene lists MNHNS and SASEGT. Trimmed from V: 4 bases; trimmed from J: 1 base; junction bases lacking a gene match: 10.

The source is a human donor in good health (CMV status not recorded). Some clones in this sample may be carry-over from other donors' samples. Sample: cultured PBMCs, taken from culture after CMV antigen stimulation. This sequence uses TRBV6-1 and TRBJ2-7, with 10 junctional bases fitting TRBD2. The CDR3 amino acid sequence is: CASSAGTSAYLSYEQYF. The base sequence is TGTGCCAGCAGTGCCGGGACTAGCGCCTACCTTTCCTACGAGCAGTACTTC.